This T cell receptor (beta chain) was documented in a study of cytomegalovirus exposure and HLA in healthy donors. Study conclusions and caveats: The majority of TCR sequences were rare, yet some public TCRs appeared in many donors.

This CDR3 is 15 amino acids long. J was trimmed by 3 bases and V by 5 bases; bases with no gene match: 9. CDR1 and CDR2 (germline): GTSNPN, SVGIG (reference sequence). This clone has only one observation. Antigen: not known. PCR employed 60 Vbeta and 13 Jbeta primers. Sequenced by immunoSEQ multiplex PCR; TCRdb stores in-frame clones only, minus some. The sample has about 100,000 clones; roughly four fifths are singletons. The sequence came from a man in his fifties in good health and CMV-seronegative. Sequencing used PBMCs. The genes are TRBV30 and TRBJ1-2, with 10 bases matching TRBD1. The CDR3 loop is CAWSGLGTGDYGYTF. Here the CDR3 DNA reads TGTGCCTGGTCGGGCCTCGGGACAGGGGACTATGGCTACACCTTC.